These T cell receptor beta chains were read from a single sample in a study of post-analysis software for immune sequencing data. MiXCR, run by TCRdb on the PCR reads, gives a single entry per CDR3 protein. In the table there are hundreds of thousands of distinct CDR3 sequences, roughly 29% of which are singletons. The sequenced sample was blood. The receptor source for this set is a girl under 18 with multiple sclerosis. CDR3s include the opening cysteine and the closing phenylalanine or tryptophan. The D gene is left open where the match is weak. Clone size appears in some rows only: once, few, many, or a class for an expanded clone.

J gene: TRBJ2-3
D gene: -
clone size: -
V gene: TRBV20-1
CDR3 DNA: TGCAGTGCCCAGGGGGGTAGACGCACAGATACGCAGTATTTT
CDR3 protein: CSAQGGRRTDTQYF

J gene: TRBJ2-1
D gene: -
clone size: -
V gene: TRBV25-1
CDR3 DNA: TGTGCCAGCACTAGGGGGGCTGAGCAGTTCTTC
CDR3 protein: CASTRGAEQFF

J gene: TRBJ2-5
D gene: TRBD1
clone size: many
V gene: TRBV29-1
CDR3 DNA: TGCAGCGCCGGGACAGGGGGATACGAGACCCAGTACTTC
CDR3 protein: CSAGTGGYETQYF

J gene: TRBJ2-5
D gene: -
clone size: once
V gene: TRBV28
CDR3 DNA: TGTGCCAGCAGTGCCTCAGGATCTTCGGCGGAGACCCAGTACTTC
CDR3 protein: CASSASGSSAETQYF

J gene: TRBJ2-3
D gene: -
clone size: few
V gene: TRBV12-5
CDR3 DNA: TGTGCTAGTGCGACTGCTACAGATACGCAGTATTTT
CDR3 protein: CASATATDTQYF

J gene: TRBJ2-5
D gene: -
clone size: -
V gene: TRBV6-5
CDR3 DNA: TGTGCCAGCAGTCCCTCCTTAAGGGGGAATCAAGAGACCCAGTACTTC
CDR3 protein: CASSPSLRGNQETQYF

J gene: TRBJ2-3
D gene: -
clone size: few
V gene: TRBV7-2
CDR3 DNA: TGTGCCAGCCGACTAGAAAGTAGCACAGATACGCAGTATTTT
CDR3 protein: CASRLESSTDTQYF

J gene: TRBJ1-4
D gene: TRBD1
clone size: -
V gene: TRBV4-1
CDR3 DNA: TGCGCCAGCAGCCAAGATATAACCCGACAGGGGATTAATGAAAAACTGTTTTTT
CDR3 protein: CASSQDITRQGINEKLFF

J gene: TRBJ1-5
D gene: -
clone size: few
V gene: TRBV27
CDR3 DNA: TGTGCCAGCAGTCCACGGACAGATTACAGCAATCAGCCCCAGCATTTT
CDR3 protein: CASSPRTDYSNQPQHF

J gene: TRBJ2-5
D gene: -
clone size: few
V gene: TRBV28
CDR3 DNA: TGTGCCAGCAGTATACAGGGAATAAGGCAGTACTTC
CDR3 protein: CASSIQGIRQYF

J gene: TRBJ2-7
D gene: TRBD1
clone size: -
V gene: TRBV7-8
CDR3 DNA: TGTGCCAGCAGCTTGAGTTCTTACCACGCAGGGGGCGAGCAGTACTTC
CDR3 protein: CASSLSSYHAGGEQYF

J gene: TRBJ2-1
D gene: -
clone size: once
V gene: TRBV14
CDR3 DNA: TGTGCCGGCAGCCAAGGCCTCGGGATGTCGAATGAGCAGTTCTTC
CDR3 protein: CAGSQGLGMSNEQFF

J gene: TRBJ2-6
D gene: TRBD1
clone size: many
V gene: TRBV4-1
CDR3 DNA: TGCGCCAGCAGCTTCTGGTCCGGGACAGGAAGCTCTGGGGCCAACGTCCTGACTTTC
CDR3 protein: CASSFWSGTGSSGANVLTF

J gene: TRBJ2-1
D gene: TRBD2
clone size: -
V gene: TRBV6-5
CDR3 DNA: TGTGCCAGCAACAAAGCGGGGGGAAACTACAATGAGCAGTTCTTC
CDR3 protein: CASNKAGGNYNEQFF

J gene: TRBJ1-2
D gene: -
clone size: many
V gene: TRBV7-2
CDR3 DNA: TGTGCCAGCAGCTTAGCGCCGGGGACTAACTATGGCTACACCTTC
CDR3 protein: CASSLAPGTNYGYTF

J gene: TRBJ2-1
D gene: -
clone size: -
V gene: TRBV29-1
CDR3 DNA: TGCAGCGTTGAAGTGGGGACACTACTTTACAATGAGCAGTTCTTC
CDR3 protein: CSVEVGTLLYNEQFF

J gene: TRBJ2-4
D gene: TRBD1
clone size: few
V gene: TRBV5-1
CDR3 DNA: TGCGCCAGCAGCCCGGAGACAGGGTTGTCAAACATTCAGTACTTC
CDR3 protein: CASSPETGLSNIQYF

J gene: TRBJ2-1
D gene: -
clone size: -
V gene: TRBV7-8
CDR3 DNA: TGTGCCAGCAGCACACCCGGTGGGTGGGTCCGAGAAAATGAGCAGTTCTTC
CDR3 protein: CASSTPGGWVRENEQFF

J gene: TRBJ1-5
D gene: -
clone size: -
V gene: TRBV6-1
CDR3 DNA: TGTGCCAGCACCCCTCCGGGGATAGATGATAGCAATCAGCCCCAGCATTTT
CDR3 protein: CASTPPGIDDSNQPQHF

J gene: TRBJ2-3
D gene: TRBD2
clone size: many
V gene: TRBV24-1
CDR3 DNA: TGTGCCACCAGTGATCGAGGACTAGCGGGGGGCCCAGATACGCAGTATTTT
CDR3 protein: CATSDRGLAGGPDTQYF

J gene: TRBJ2-1
D gene: TRBD2
clone size: -
V gene: TRBV12-3/TRBV12-4
CDR3 DNA: TGTGCCAGCAGTTCCCGGACTAGCGGGCACAATGAGCAGTTCTTC
CDR3 protein: CASSSRTSGHNEQFF

J gene: TRBJ2-3
D gene: TRBD2
clone size: -
V gene: TRBV3-1
CDR3 DNA: TGTGCCAGCAGCCAAGAGGCTAGCGGGAGCTTTTTCACAGATACGCAGTATTTT
CDR3 protein: CASSQEASGSFFTDTQYF

J gene: TRBJ1-2
D gene: -
clone size: many
V gene: TRBV12-3/TRBV12-4
CDR3 DNA: TGTGCCAGCAGTTCCAACTATGGCTACACCTTC
CDR3 protein: CASSSNYGYTF

J gene: TRBJ2-5
D gene: -
clone size: few
V gene: TRBV7-9
CDR3 DNA: TGTGCCAGCAGCTTAGTTTTGCGGCAAGAGACCCAGTACTTC
CDR3 protein: CASSLVLRQETQYF

J gene: TRBJ2-7
D gene: -
clone size: many
V gene: TRBV7-2
CDR3 DNA: TGTGCCAGCAGCTTAATTAGGACGGGCGAGCAGTACTTC
CDR3 protein: CASSLIRTGEQYF

J gene: TRBJ2-1
D gene: TRBD2
clone size: few
V gene: TRBV2
CDR3 DNA: TGTGCCAGTGACATAGCGGGGGGGCTAGGCAATGAGCAGTTCTTC
CDR3 protein: CASDIAGGLGNEQFF

J gene: TRBJ1-6
D gene: -
clone size: -
V gene: TRBV6-5
CDR3 DNA: TGTGCCAGCAGTTCCTTTATCTATAATTCACCCCTCCACTTT
CDR3 protein: CASSSFIYNSPLHF

J gene: TRBJ2-7
D gene: -
clone size: -
V gene: TRBV10-3
CDR3 DNA: TGTGCCATCAGCGACCGGACGGAAAGATACGAGCAGTACTTC
CDR3 protein: CAISDRTERYEQYF

J gene: TRBJ2-2
D gene: -
clone size: -
V gene: TRBV3-1
CDR3 DNA: TGTGCCAGCAAAGAGCAGGGGACATCGAACACCGGGGAGCTGTTTTTT
CDR3 protein: CASKEQGTSNTGELFF

J gene: TRBJ2-3
D gene: -
clone size: -
V gene: TRBV7-7
CDR3 DNA: TGTGCCAGCAGCCCGGCCGGAGGAGATACGCAGTATTTT
CDR3 protein: CASSPAGGDTQYF

J gene: TRBJ1-1
D gene: -
clone size: -
V gene: TRBV5-6
CDR3 DNA: TGTGCCAGCAGTTGGGGGGTCGGGACCGGGGAAGCTTTCTTT
CDR3 protein: CASSWGVGTGEAFF

J gene: TRBJ2-7
D gene: -
clone size: -
V gene: TRBV20-1
CDR3 DNA: TGCAGTGCTAGCCTTTGGGGGCAGGGGTCCTACGAGCAGTACTTC
CDR3 protein: CSASLWGQGSYEQYF

J gene: TRBJ2-6
D gene: TRBD1
clone size: few
V gene: TRBV15
CDR3 DNA: TGTGCCACCAGCACCGTACAGGGGGCGTCGGTTGGGGCCAACGTCCTGACTTTC
CDR3 protein: CATSTVQGASVGANVLTF

J gene: TRBJ1-4
D gene: -
clone size: -
V gene: TRBV10-3
CDR3 DNA: TGTGCCATCAGTGAGGGACGGAATTATGAAAAACTGTTTTTT
CDR3 protein: CAISEGRNYEKLFF

J gene: TRBJ2-5
D gene: TRBD2
clone size: -
V gene: TRBV29-1
CDR3 DNA: TGCAGCGTTGGTTACGGGGGGGCCCAAGAGACCCAGTACTTC
CDR3 protein: CSVGYGGAQETQYF

J gene: TRBJ2-7
D gene: TRBD2
clone size: -
V gene: TRBV16
CDR3 DNA: TGTGCCAGCAGCCCACTAGCGGGAGTTGGCTACGAGCAGTACTTC
CDR3 protein: CASSPLAGVGYEQYF

J gene: TRBJ2-1
D gene: TRBD1
clone size: -
V gene: TRBV7-2
CDR3 DNA: TGTGCCAGCAGCCCTGGCTACGAGGGGGCGTGGAACAATGAGCAGTTCTTC
CDR3 protein: CASSPGYEGAWNNEQFF

J gene: TRBJ2-7
D gene: -
clone size: -
V gene: TRBV11-2
CDR3 DNA: TGTGCCAGCAACTTTGGGGGTTCCCAGTACTTC
CDR3 protein: CASNFGGSQYF

J gene: TRBJ2-6
D gene: TRBD1
clone size: -
V gene: TRBV18
CDR3 DNA: TGTGCCAGCTCAGCCAGACAGGGCGCTGGGGCCAACGTCCTGACTTTC
CDR3 protein: CASSARQGAGANVLTF